This TCR beta chain is from a study of T-cell reconstitution after alpha-beta-depleted transplantation in children. Unique molecular identifiers were built into the TCRbeta library. TCRdb independently ran MiXCR on the PCR reads; one entry per CDR3 protein. The table has approximately 800,000 distinct CDR3 sequences, less than 20% seen once; the top ten hold roughly 4.8%. The V gene lost 0 bases and the J gene lost 6 bases, with 12 bases spanning the gap. There are 14 residues in the CDR3. Germline lookup yields CDR1 DFQATT and CDR2 SNEGSKA (reference sequence). The receptor's source is a male patient between 10 and 17 years old who had a stem cell transplant for acute lymphoblastic leukemia, so the T cells may come from the graft donor. The chain joins TRBV20-1 to TRBJ1-5, with D possibly TRBD1 on 5 matching bases. The sample was PBMCs, mostly from graft donor cells, taken 360 days after TCRalphabeta/CD19-depleted stem cell transplant. The CDR3 DNA reads TGCAGTGCTAGAGATGCCGGGGGGGGTCAGCCCCAGCATTTT. Protein: CSARDAGGGQPQHF.